This TCR beta chain was documented in a study of blood T cell repertoires in COVID-19. Study-wide context: Nucleic acid was either cDNA or gDNA, and it came from T cells, B-cell-depleted T cells, or PBMCs.

As originally analysed: Using reference gene primer amplification, nucleated cell counts were estimated. The table came from immunoSEQ multiplex PCR; TCRdb's copy has only in-frame clones and leaves some out. D and trimming come from the DNA, and the V and J calls and clone size come from that table. The repertoire includes 160,000 or so clones, 65% to 85% of them detected once, and about 5.8% sits in the top ten. From germline, CDR1 is SGHRS and CDR2 YFSETQ. The CDR3 extends over 13 amino acids. Trimming took off 1 base at V and 10 bases at J, with 13 bases between the two ends. V and J are TRBV5-1 and TRBJ2-3; D is unresolved. This clonotype originated in a woman between 35 and 50 years old with acute COVID-19. Specimen: PBMCs or T cells enriched from blood (not recorded which). The CDR3: CASSLRSGEPQYF. The CDR3 DNA reads TGCGCCAGCAGCTTGAGGAGTGGTGAACCGCAGTATTTT. The entire variable domain, with the rest obtained from reference TRBV5-1 and TRBJ2-3, is as follows: KAGVTQTPRYLIKTRGQQVTLSCSPISGHRSVSWYQQTPGQGLQFLFEYFSETQRNKGNFPGRFSGRQFSNSRSEMNVSTLELGDSALYLCASSLRSGEPQYFGPGTRLTVL.